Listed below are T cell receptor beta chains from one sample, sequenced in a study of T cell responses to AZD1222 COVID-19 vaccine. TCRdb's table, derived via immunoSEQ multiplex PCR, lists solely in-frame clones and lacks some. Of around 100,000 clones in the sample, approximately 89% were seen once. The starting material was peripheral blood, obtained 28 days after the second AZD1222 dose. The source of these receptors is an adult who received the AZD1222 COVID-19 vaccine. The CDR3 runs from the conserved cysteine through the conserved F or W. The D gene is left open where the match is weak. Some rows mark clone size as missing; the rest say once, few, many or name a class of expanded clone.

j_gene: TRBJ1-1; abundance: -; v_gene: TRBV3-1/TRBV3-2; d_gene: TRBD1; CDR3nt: TGTGCCAGCAGCCAAGAAAGGGGGCAGGGCACTGAAGCTTTCTTT; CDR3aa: CASSQERGQGTEAFF
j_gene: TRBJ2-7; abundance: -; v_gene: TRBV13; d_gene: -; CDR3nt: TGTGCCAGCAGCCCGATCCCGGGACGCAACTACGAGCAGTACTTC; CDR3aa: CASSPIPGRNYEQYF
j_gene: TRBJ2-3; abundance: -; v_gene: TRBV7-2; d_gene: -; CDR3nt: TGTGCCAGCAGCTCGACAGGCTTTACAGATACGCAGTATTTT; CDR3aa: CASSSTGFTDTQYF
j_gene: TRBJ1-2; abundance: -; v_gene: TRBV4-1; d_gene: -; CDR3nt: TGCGCCAGCAGCCAAGAGTTAGGGGTTGCAAACTATGGCTACACCTTC; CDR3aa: CASSQELGVANYGYTF
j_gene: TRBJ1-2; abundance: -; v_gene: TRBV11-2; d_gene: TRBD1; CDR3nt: TGTGCCAGCAGCGTAGACAGGGAGCTCTTCTATGGCTACACCTTC; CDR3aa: CASSVDRELFYGYTF
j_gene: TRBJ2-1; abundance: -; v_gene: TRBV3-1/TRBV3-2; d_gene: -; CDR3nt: TGTGCCAGCAGCCAAAAAGGGCCCAGCTCCTACAATGAGCAGTTCTTC; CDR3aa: CASSQKGPSSYNEQFF
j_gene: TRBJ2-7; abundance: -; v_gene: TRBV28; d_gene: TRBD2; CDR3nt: TGTGCCAGCAGAATACTAGCGGGAGGCTACGAGCAGTACTTC; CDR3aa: CASRILAGGYEQYF
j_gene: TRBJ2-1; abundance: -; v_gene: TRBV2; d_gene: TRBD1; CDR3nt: TGTGCCAGCAGCCAGCACAGGGGCGGTGTGGGTGAGCAGTTCTTC; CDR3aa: CASSQHRGGVGEQFF
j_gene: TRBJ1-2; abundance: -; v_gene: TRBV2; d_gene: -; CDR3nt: TGTGCCAGCAGTGACGGAGGCAGGGACTATGGCTACACCTTC; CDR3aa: CASSDGGRDYGYTF
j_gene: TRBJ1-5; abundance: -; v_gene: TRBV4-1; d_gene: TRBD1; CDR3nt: TGCGCCAGCAGCCAACGACAGGGGGCCGATAGCAATCAGCCCCAGCATTTT; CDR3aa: CASSQRQGADSNQPQHF
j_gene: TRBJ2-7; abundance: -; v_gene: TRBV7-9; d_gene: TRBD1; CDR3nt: TGTGCCAGCAGCCCACGGACAGGCAACTACGAGCAGTACTTC; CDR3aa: CASSPRTGNYEQYF
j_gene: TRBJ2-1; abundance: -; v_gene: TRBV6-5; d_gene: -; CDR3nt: TGTGCCAGCAGTCGGGAGCGCTACAATGAGCAGTTCTTC; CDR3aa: CASSRERYNEQFF
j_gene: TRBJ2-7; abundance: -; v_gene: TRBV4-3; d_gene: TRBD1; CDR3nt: TGCGCCAGCAGCCAAGGGCCGGGGACAGGACCCTACGAGCAGTACTTC; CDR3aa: CASSQGPGTGPYEQYF
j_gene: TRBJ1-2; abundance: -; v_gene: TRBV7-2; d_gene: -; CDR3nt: TGTGCCAGCAGCTTGGTACGGGGGTTAAGTCTCTCTAACTATGGCTACACCTTC; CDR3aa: CASSLVRGLSLSNYGYTF
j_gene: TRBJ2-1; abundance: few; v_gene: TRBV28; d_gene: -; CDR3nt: TGTGCCAGCATGGGGGGGCGCCGTGAGCAGTTCTTC; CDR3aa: CASMGGRREQFF
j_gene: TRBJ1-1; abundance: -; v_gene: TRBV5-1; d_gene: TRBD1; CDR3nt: TGCGCCAGCAGCTTGGACAGGGGGGTCACTGAAGCTTTCTTT; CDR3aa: CASSLDRGVTEAFF
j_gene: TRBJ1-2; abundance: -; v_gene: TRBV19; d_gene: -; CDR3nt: TGTGCCAGTAGTATTGGGGACACTCCTAACTATGGCTACACCTTC; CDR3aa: CASSIGDTPNYGYTF
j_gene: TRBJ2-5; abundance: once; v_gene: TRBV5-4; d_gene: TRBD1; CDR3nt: TGTGCCAGCAGCCCAAGGGACAGGAGGGAGACCCAGTACTTC; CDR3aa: CASSPRDRRETQYF
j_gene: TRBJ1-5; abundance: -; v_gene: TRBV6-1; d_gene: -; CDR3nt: TGTGCCAGCAGTGACCGACAGAAGGGGTATAGCAATCAGCCCCAGCATTTT; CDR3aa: CASSDRQKGYSNQPQHF
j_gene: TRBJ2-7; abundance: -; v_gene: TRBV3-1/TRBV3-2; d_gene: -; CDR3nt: TGTGCCAGCAGCCAAGCCGCCCTCGGGTACGAGCAGTACTTC; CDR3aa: CASSQAALGYEQYF
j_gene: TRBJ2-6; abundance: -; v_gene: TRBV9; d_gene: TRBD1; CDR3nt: TGTGCCAGCAGGGGGCAGGGGGCCAACTCTGGGGCCAACGTCCTGACTTTC; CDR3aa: CASRGQGANSGANVLTF
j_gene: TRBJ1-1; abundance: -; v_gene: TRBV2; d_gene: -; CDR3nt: TGTGCCAGCAGCGCACAGGGTTCCTCCAACACTGAAGCTTTCTTT; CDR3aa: CASSAQGSSNTEAFF
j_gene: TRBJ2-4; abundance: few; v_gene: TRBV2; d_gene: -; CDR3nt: TGTGCCAGCAAAGTCGACTCTAAGGACATTCAGTACTTC; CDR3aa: CASKVDSKDIQYF
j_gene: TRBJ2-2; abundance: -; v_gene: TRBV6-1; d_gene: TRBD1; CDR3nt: TGTGCCAGCAGTGTAAGGGGACAGGGGGCTACCGGGGAGCTGTTTTTT; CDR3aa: CASSVRGQGATGELFF
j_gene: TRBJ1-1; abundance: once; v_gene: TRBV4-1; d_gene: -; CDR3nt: TGCGCCAGCAGGGGGGCCCTCAAGGGAACTGAAGCTTTCTTT; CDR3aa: CASRGALKGTEAFF
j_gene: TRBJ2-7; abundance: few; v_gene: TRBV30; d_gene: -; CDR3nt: TGTGCCTGGAGTGCCGGGGGGCCGGGCGAGCAGTACTTC; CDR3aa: CAWSAGGPGEQYF
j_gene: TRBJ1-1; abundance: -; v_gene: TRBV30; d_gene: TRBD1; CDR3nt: TGTGCCTGGAGTACTCCCGGGACAGCTAACTTGGAAGCTTTCTTT; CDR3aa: CAWSTPGTANLEAFF
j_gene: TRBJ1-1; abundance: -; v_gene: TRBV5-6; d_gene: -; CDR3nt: TGTGCCAGTAACTCGGGGGTCACTGAAGCTTTCTTT; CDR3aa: CASNSGVTEAFF
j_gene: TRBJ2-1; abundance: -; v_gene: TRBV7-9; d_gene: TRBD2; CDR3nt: TGTGCCAGCAGCTTAGAGAGTCTAGCGGGGGGCATCAATGAGCAGTTCTTC; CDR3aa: CASSLESLAGGINEQFF
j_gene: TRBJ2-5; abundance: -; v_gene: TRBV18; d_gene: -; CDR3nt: TGTGCCAGCTCCCGGGACTTACGCGAGACCCAGTACTTC; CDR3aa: CASSRDLRETQYF
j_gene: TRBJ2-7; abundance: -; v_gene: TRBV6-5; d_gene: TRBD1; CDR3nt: TGTGCCAGCAGTTACTCTTCGGGACAGGGGACCTACGAGCAGTACTTC; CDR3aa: CASSYSSGQGTYEQYF
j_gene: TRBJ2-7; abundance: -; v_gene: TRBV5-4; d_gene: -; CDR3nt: TGTGCCAGCAGCTTAAATAGCGGATCCTACGAGCAGTACTTC; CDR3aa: CASSLNSGSYEQYF
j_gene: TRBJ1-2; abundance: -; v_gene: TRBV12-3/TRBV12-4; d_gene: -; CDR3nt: TGTGCCAGCAGTGGCAGGGGCTATGGCTACACCTTC; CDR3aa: CASSGRGYGYTF
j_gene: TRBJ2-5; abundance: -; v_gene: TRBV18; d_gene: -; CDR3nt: TGTGCCAGCTCACCAACTGGTTCGGGGGAGACCCAGTACTTC; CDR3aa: CASSPTGSGETQYF
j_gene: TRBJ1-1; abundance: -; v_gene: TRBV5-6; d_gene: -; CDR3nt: TGTGCCAGCAGCTTGGGCAGGGTATATTCTGAAGCTTTCTTT; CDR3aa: CASSLGRVYSEAFF
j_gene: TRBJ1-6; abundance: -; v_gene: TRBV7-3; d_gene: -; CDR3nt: TGTGCCAGCAGCGCCTCGGGGAGGGGGTCAAGTAACGATTCACCCCTCCACTTT; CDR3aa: CASSASGRGSSNDSPLHF
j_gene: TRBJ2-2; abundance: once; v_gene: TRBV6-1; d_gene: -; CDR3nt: TGTGCCAGCAGTGAAGCGTTGGCAGGGTGGACCGGGGAGCTGTTTTTT; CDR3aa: CASSEALAGWTGELFF
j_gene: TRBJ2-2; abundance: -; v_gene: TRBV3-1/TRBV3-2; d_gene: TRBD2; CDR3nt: TGTGCCAGCAGCCTGAATGCGGGGGCCGGGGAGCTGTTTTTT; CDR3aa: CASSLNAGAGELFF
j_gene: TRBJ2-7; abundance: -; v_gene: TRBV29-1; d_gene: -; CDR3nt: TGCAGCGTTGAAGACTGGGGCTCCTACGAGCAGTACTTC; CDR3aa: CSVEDWGSYEQYF
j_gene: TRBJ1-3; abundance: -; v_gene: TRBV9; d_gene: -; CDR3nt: TGTGCCAGCAGTAAAGTCCGTGGCGATGGACCGACCTCTGGAAACACCATATATTTT; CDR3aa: CASSKVRGDGPTSGNTIYF
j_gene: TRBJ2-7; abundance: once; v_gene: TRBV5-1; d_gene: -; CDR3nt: TGCGCCAGCAGTTCGACGGGTAGCTCCTACGAGCAGTACTTC; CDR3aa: CASSSTGSSYEQYF
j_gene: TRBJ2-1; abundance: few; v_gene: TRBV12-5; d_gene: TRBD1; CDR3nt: TGTGCTAGTGGTTCGGGACAGGGGATAAAGAATGAGCAGTTCTTC; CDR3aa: CASGSGQGIKNEQFF
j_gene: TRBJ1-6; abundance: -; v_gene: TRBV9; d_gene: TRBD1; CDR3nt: TGTGCCAGCAGCACAACAGGGGCCTCACCCCTCCACTTT; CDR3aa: CASSTTGASPLHF
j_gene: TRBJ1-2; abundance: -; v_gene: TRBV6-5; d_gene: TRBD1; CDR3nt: TGTGCCAGCAGACGGACAGGGGATGGCTACACCTTC; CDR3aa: CASRRTGDGYTF
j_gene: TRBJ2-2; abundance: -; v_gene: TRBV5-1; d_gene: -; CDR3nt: TGCGCCAGCAGCACCAGACAGGCCGGGGAGCTGTTTTTT; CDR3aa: CASSTRQAGELFF
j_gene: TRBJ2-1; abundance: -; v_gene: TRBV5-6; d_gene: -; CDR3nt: TGTGCCAGCAGCTTGGCGGGAGAGGGTGAGCAGTTCTTC; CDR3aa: CASSLAGEGEQFF